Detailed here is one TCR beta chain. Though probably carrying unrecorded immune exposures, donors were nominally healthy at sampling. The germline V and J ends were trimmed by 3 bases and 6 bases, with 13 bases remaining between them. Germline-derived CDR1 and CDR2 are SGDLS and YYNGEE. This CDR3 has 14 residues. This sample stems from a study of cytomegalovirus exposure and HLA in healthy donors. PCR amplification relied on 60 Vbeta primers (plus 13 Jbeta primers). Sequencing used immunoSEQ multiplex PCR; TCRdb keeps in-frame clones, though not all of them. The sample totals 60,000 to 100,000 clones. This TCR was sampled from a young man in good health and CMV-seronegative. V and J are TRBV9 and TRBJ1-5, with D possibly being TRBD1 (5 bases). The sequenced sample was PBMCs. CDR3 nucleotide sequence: TGTGCCAGCAGCGGTCAGGGTAAGAGTCAGCCCCAGCATTTT. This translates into CASSGQGKSQPQHF. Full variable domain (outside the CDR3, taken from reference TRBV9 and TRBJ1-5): DSGVTQTPKHLITATGQRVTLRCSPRSGDLSVYWYQQSLDQGLQFLIQYYNGEERAKGNILERFSAQQFPDLHSELNLSSLELGDSALYFCASSGQGKSQPQHFGDGTRLSIL.